These T cell receptor beta chains were read from a single sample in a study of blood T cell repertoires in COVID-19. Generated by immunoSEQ multiplex PCR, the TCRdb table keeps only in-frame clones and is missing some. The repertoire holds 150,000 to 200,000 clones, with around nine tenths as singletons. The material sequenced was peripheral blood. Receptor source: a woman between 65 and 79 years old with COVID-19, enrolled during active disease. The CDR3 runs from the conserved cysteine through the conserved F or W. The order of the fields is J gene, clone size, V gene, D gene, CDR3 DNA, CDR3 protein. D genes are given only for firm matches. Some rows mark clone size as missing; the rest say once, few, many or name a class of expanded clone.

J gene: TRBJ1-2
clone size: -
V gene: TRBV24-1
D gene: -
CDR3 DNA: TGTGCCACCTCCTCAACTAATCTGGAGGGCTACACCTTC
CDR3 protein: CATSSTNLEGYTF

J gene: TRBJ1-2
clone size: -
V gene: TRBV18
D gene: -
CDR3 DNA: TGTGCCAGCTCACCTCAGGGAATTCGTGGCTACACCTTC
CDR3 protein: CASSPQGIRGYTF

J gene: TRBJ1-6
clone size: -
V gene: TRBV3-1/TRBV3-2
D gene: TRBD1
CDR3 DNA: TGTGCCAGCAGCCGCGGGACAGGGAGAGATTCACCCCTCCACTTT
CDR3 protein: CASSRGTGRDSPLHF

J gene: TRBJ2-1
clone size: -
V gene: TRBV19
D gene: -
CDR3 DNA: TGTGCCAGTAGTATTAACAGGGATAATGAGCAGTTCTTC
CDR3 protein: CASSINRDNEQFF

J gene: TRBJ2-7
clone size: -
V gene: TRBV7-2
D gene: TRBD2
CDR3 DNA: TGTGCCAGCAGCTTAGATAGCGGGAGCGCAAAGAACGAGCAGTACTTC
CDR3 protein: CASSLDSGSAKNEQYF

J gene: TRBJ2-7
clone size: -
V gene: TRBV7-2
D gene: TRBD2
CDR3 DNA: TGTGCCAGCGTCCCCCTAGCGGGAGGAGGGGTCGAGCAGTACTTC
CDR3 protein: CASVPLAGGGVEQYF

J gene: TRBJ2-5
clone size: -
V gene: TRBV19
D gene: -
CDR3 DNA: TGTGCCAGTAGTAGACAGATTCAAGAGACCCAGTACTTC
CDR3 protein: CASSRQIQETQYF

J gene: TRBJ2-5
clone size: -
V gene: TRBV30
D gene: TRBD1
CDR3 DNA: TGTGCCCACGGACAGGGGGAGACCCAGTACTTC
CDR3 protein: CAHGQGETQYF

J gene: TRBJ2-7
clone size: -
V gene: TRBV6-5
D gene: TRBD2
CDR3 DNA: TGTGCCACCAAGCGGGAAAGGGGCTACGAGCAGTACTTC
CDR3 protein: CATKRERGYEQYF

J gene: TRBJ2-5
clone size: -
V gene: TRBV5-1
D gene: -
CDR3 DNA: TGCGCCAGCAGCGCTAGCAGAGAAAGGCCGACCCAGTACTTC
CDR3 protein: CASSASRERPTQYF

J gene: TRBJ2-7
clone size: -
V gene: TRBV5-1
D gene: -
CDR3 DNA: TGCGCCAGCAGCTTGGGTTATGGGGGAGGTACCTACGAGCAGTACTTC
CDR3 protein: CASSLGYGGGTYEQYF

J gene: TRBJ2-1
clone size: many
V gene: TRBV5-1
D gene: -
CDR3 DNA: TGCGCCAGCAGCTCAATAGGGACTGCCAGCTCCTACAATGAGCAGTTCTTC
CDR3 protein: CASSSIGTASSYNEQFF

J gene: TRBJ2-1
clone size: -
V gene: TRBV9
D gene: -
CDR3 DNA: TGTGCCAGCAGCGTTGGAGACAGCTCCTACAATGAGCAGTTCTTC
CDR3 protein: CASSVGDSSYNEQFF

J gene: TRBJ1-5
clone size: once
V gene: TRBV19
D gene: -
CDR3 DNA: TGTGCCAGTAGCCTGGATCAGGTTCAGCCCCAGCATTTT
CDR3 protein: CASSLDQVQPQHF

J gene: TRBJ2-7
clone size: -
V gene: TRBV5-6
D gene: TRBD1
CDR3 DNA: TGTGCCAGCAGCTCGGGGACAGGGCGCAACGTCTACGAGCAGTACTTC
CDR3 protein: CASSSGTGRNVYEQYF

J gene: TRBJ2-7
clone size: few
V gene: TRBV18
D gene: TRBD1
CDR3 DNA: TGTGCCAGCTCACCCCTTGGACAGGCGACCGAGCAGTACTTC
CDR3 protein: CASSPLGQATEQYF